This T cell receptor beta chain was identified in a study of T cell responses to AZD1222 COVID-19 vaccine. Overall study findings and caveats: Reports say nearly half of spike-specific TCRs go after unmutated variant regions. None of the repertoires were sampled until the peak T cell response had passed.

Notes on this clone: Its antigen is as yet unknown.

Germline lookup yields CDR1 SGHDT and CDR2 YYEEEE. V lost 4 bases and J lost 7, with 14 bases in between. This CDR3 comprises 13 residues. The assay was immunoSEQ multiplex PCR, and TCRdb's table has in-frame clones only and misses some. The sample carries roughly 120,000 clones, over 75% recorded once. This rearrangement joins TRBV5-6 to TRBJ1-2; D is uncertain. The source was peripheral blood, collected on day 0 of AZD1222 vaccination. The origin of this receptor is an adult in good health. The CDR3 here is CASSPSVGVGYTF. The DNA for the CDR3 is TGTGCCAGCAGCCCCTCCGTTGGCGTTGGCTACACCTTC. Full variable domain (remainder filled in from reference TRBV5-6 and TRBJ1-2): DAGVTQSPTHLIKTRGQQVTLRCSPKSGHDTVSWYQQALGQGPQFIFQYYEEEERQRGNFPDRFSGHQFPNYSSELNVNALLLGDSALYLCASSPSVGVGYTFGSGTRLTVV.